The 14 T cell receptor beta chains given below trace back to one sample, sequenced in a study of technical replicates of blood from a handful of donors. TCRdb's copy holds only in-frame clones and misses some; the assay was immunoSEQ multiplex PCR. The sample lists around 54,000 clones; approximately 95% were seen once. Sequencing was carried out using T cells isolated from PBMCs. The receptor set was obtained from a human donor in good health.

The chain employs TRBV18 and TRBJ1-3, with D maybe TRBD1 (5 bases). CDR1 and CDR2 (germline): KGHSH, LQKENI. This CDR3 has 14 amino acids. V lost 3 bases, J lost 0 bases, and 6 bases lay in between. CDR3 bases: TGTGCCAGCTCACCGACAGTCTCTGGAAACACCATATATTTT. Translating it yields CASSPTVSGNTIYF.

The chain is built from TRBV7-9 and TRBJ2-1, with TRBD2 matching 12 bases. V trimming: 6 bases; J trimming: 6 bases; junction bases outside the gene matches: 9. The CDR3 is made up of 16 amino acids. Per germline, CDR1 SEHNR and CDR2 FQNEAQ (reference sequence). Here the CDR3 reads CASRQNGLAGSNEQFF. For the CDR3, the DNA is TGTGCCAGCAGACAAAATGGACTAGCGGGGTCCAATGAGCAGTTCTTC.

Here the CDR3 reads CASSYGWEYEQYF. The DNA of the CDR3 is TGTGCCAGCAGTTACGGATGGGAGTACGAGCAGTACTTC. The chain links TRBV6-5 to TRBJ2-7, with D possibly TRBD2 on 5 matching bases. Germline V CDR1 and CDR2: MNHEY, SVGAGI. The V end was cut by 2 bases, the J end by 4 bases, with 9 bases between. The CDR3 has 13 residues.

The CDR3 DNA reads TGTGCCATCAGCATACAGGGCCTGGGTGAAAAACTGTTTTTT. Protein: CAISIQGLGEKLFF. The V call is TRBV10-3, the J call TRBJ1-4; D might be TRBD1 (6 bases). Germline CDR1 reads ENHRY; CDR2 reads SYGVKD. Between the trimmed V and J ends, which lost 6 bases and 7 bases, there was a span of 15 bases. CDR3 size: 14 residues.

The chain recombines TRBV2 with TRBJ2-1; TRBD2 matches 9 bases. V lost 2 bases, J lost 2 bases, and 10 bases stayed unmatched. The CDR3 has 18 amino acids. Germline assignment: CDR1 SNHLY and CDR2 FYNNEI. The CDR3 DNA reads TGTGCCAGCAGTGAAATAGTCCAGCGGGAGGTCGCCTACAATGAGCAGTTCTTC. It is translated as CASSEIVQREVAYNEQFF.

This clone is a singleton in its sample. This chain uses TRBV5-1 with TRBJ2-3, with D possibly matching TRBD1 (5 bases). Germline V gene lookup returns CDR1 SGHRS and CDR2 YFSETQ. This CDR3 spans 16 amino acids. Between the trimmed V and J ends, which lost 0 bases and 6 bases, there was a span of 17 bases. The CDR3 coding sequence is TGCGCCAGCAGCTTGGGGTTTGTCAGGGCAGAGGATACGCAGTATTTT. Residues: CASSLGFVRAEDTQYF.

This clone has a single count. The chain uses TRBV2 and TRBJ2-5, with 9 bases matching TRBD2. Germline V gene lookup returns CDR1 SNHLY and CDR2 FYNNEI. The CDR3 covers 14 residues. V lost 3 bases to trimming and J lost 4 bases; unmatched junction nucleotides: 3. The CDR3 region is CASSDPTSGETQYF. CDR3 nucleotide sequence: TGTGCCAGCAGTGATCCGACTAGCGGAGAGACCCAGTACTTC.

V is TRBV4-1 and J is TRBJ1-1; D is perhaps TRBD1 (5 bases). Trimming took off 1 base at V and 7 bases at J, with 7 bases between the two ends. The CDR3 runs 12 residues. CDR1 and CDR2 from the germline V gene are MGHRA and YSYEKL. The CDR3, as DNA: TGCGCCAGCAGCCAAGCTAGGGGTGAAGCTTTCTTT. This translates into CASSQARGEAFF.

The gene calls are TRBV6-1 and TRBJ2-5, with 9 bases matching TRBD1. CDR1 MNHNS and CDR2 SASEGT come from the germline V gene. The CDR3 is 15 amino acids. The trim removed 6 bases at V and 2 bases at J, leaving 7 bases unmatched. The CDR3 bases are TGTGCCAGCAGGATCGGGACAGGGCGGCAAGAGACCCAGTACTTC. It encodes CASRIGTGRQETQYF.

The CDR3 DNA reads TGTGCCAGGCAGGATATGAACACTGAAGCTTTCTTT. This gives the protein CARQDMNTEAFF. V and J are TRBV2 and TRBJ1-1; D uncertain. CDR1 SNHLY and CDR2 FYNNEI come from the germline V gene. This CDR3 is 12 amino acids long. V gave up 9 bases and J gave up 0 bases, with 8 bases separating them.

This rearrangement joins TRBV6-1 to TRBJ1-5; D remains unclear. Germline V gives CDR1 MNHNS, CDR2 SASEGT. V lost 4 bases and J 3 bases, leaving 7 bases between the germline ends. The CDR3 has 13 residues. The CDR3 region has the DNA TGTGCCAGCAGTGGCAGTTTCAATCAGCCCCAGCATTTT. Its protein product is CASSGSFNQPQHF.

This chain links TRBV2 with TRBJ1-5; no firm D call. V was shortened by 4 bases and J by 11 bases, with 21 bases between the two germline ends. Looked up from germline, CDR1 is SNHLY and CDR2 is FYNNEI. The CDR3 has 15 amino acids. As DNA, the CDR3 is TGTGCCAGCAGTGGCCGATCTTATACTGAAACAGCCCAGCATTTT. It specifies CASSGRSYTETAQHF.

This clone was detected only once. The chain is built from TRBV6-1 and TRBJ1-1; 8 nucleotides align to TRBD1. Germline V CDR1 and CDR2: MNHNS, SASEGT. CDR3 length equals 14 residues. The J segment lost 5 bases and the V segment lost 6 bases, leaving 8 bases of the junction unmatched. The CDR3 is CASRTRGLNTEAFF. CDR3 nucleotide sequence: TGTGCCAGCAGGACCAGGGGGCTTAATACTGAAGCTTTCTTT.

This chain joins TRBV27 and TRBJ2-3; D possibly corresponds to TRBD1 (5 bases). The ends were cut back, 7 bases at V and 3 bases at J, with 14 bases in the middle. The CDR3 extends over 14 amino acids. Germline V gene sequence: CDR1 MNHEY, CDR2 SMNVEV (reference sequence). The DNA of the CDR3 is TGTGCCAGCACTCAGGGTCGAAAAACAGATACGCAGTATTTT. Protein sequence: CASTQGRKTDTQYF.